Included here is one T cell receptor (beta chain) sequence, with context. This entry comes from a study of blood T cell repertoires in COVID-19. In the study overall: Both acute and convalescent COVID-19 samples were obtained from the United States, Italy and Spain. From T cells, B-cell-depleted T cells, or PBMCs came the material, which was cDNA or gDNA.

In the authors' methods: Estimated nucleated cell counts came from reference gene primer amplification. Generated by immunoSEQ multiplex PCR, the TCRdb table keeps only in-frame clones and is missing some. The V and J calls and clone size come from that table; D and trimming were worked out from the DNA. The sample carries 200,000 to 250,000 clones, around four fifths recorded once. CDR3 length: 17 residues. With V trimmed by 2 bases and J by 9 bases, 13 bases remained unmatched. Germline loops: CDR1 SGHVS, CDR2 FNYEAQ. This clonotype was sampled from a young man with active or convalescent COVID-19. J is TRBJ1-6 and V is TRBV7-6; 7 bases align to TRBD1. Sequencing was done on a sample of peripheral blood. The CDR3 DNA sequence: TGTGCCAGCAGCTTACTCCACGACAGGGTCGGTGGTTCACCCCTCCACTTT. It codes for CASSLLHDRVGGSPLHF. The whole variable domain, remainder taken from reference TRBV7-6 and TRBJ1-6, is GAGVSQSPRYKVTKRGQDVALRCDPISGHVSLYWYRQALGQGPEFLTYFNYEAQQDKSGLPNDRFSAERPEGSISTLTIQRTEQRDSAMYRCASSLLHDRVGGSPLHFGNGTRLTVT.